This T cell receptor (beta chain) originates from a study of blood T cell repertoires in COVID-19. As for the study in general: The United States, Italy and Spain supplied acute and convalescent COVID-19 samples.

The study assigned cohorts using participant-reported clinical history. Individuals in the exposed group had encountered a COVID-19 case within 2 weeks preceding study entry. Authors' data handling: Reference gene primer amplification gave nucleated cell count estimates. Clones were read by immunoSEQ multiplex PCR, and TCRdb kept only the in-frame ones, dropping some. The DNA gave D and trimming, while V, J and clone size come from that table. The sample carries about 430,000 clones, nearly 90% recorded once. Trimming cost V 4 bases and J 6 bases; bases outside gene matches: 7. CDR1 is LGHNA and CDR2 is YSLEER in the germline V gene. The CDR3 is made up of 15 amino acids.

This chain links TRBV4-3 with TRBJ2-3; 10 bases match TRBD1. The sequence derives from a woman between 18 and 29 years old who had been exposed to COVID-19. What was sequenced was PBMCs or T cells enriched from blood (not recorded which). The CDR3 region is CASSLGTGDSDTQYF. The CDR3 DNA reads as TGCGCCAGCAGCCTCGGGACAGGGGATTCCGATACGCAGTATTTT.